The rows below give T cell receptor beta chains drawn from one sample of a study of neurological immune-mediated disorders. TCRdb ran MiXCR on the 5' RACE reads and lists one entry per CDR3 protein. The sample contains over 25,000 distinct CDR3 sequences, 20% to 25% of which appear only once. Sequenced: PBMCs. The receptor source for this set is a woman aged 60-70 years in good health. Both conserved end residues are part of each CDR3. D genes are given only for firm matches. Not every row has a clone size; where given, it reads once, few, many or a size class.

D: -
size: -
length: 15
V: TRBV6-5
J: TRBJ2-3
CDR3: CAGSYGSFTTDTQYF
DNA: TGTGCCGGCAGTTACGGGTCTTTCACCACAGATACGCAGTATTTT

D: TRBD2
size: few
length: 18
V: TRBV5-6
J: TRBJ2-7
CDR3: CASSLHTGGRLGSYEQYF
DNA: TGTGCCAGCAGCCTTCACACGGGAGGGCGATTAGGGTCCTACGAGCAGTACTTC

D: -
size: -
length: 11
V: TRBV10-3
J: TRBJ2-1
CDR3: CAISEFNEQFF
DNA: TGTGCCATCAGTGAGTTCAATGAGCAGTTCTTC

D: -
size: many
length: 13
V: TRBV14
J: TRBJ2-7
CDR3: CASSQVTNYEQYF
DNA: TGTGCCAGCAGCCAAGTTACAAACTACGAGCAGTACTTC

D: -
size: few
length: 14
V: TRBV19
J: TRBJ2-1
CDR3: CASRGQVSYNEQFF
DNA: TGTGCCAGTCGGGGGCAGGTTTCCTACAATGAGCAGTTCTTC

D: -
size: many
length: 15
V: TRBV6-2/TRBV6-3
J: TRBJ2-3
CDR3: CASSYGGTTTDTQYF
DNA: TGTGCCAGCAGTTACGGTGGGACCACCACAGATACGCAGTATTTT

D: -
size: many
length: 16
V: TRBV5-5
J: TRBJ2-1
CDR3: CASTLAGQGPYNEQFF
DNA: TGTGCCAGCACCCTGGCCGGGCAGGGGCCCTACAATGAGCAGTTCTTC

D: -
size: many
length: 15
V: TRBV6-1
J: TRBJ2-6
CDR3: CASSGTVSGANVLTF
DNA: TGTGCCAGCAGTGGGACAGTCTCTGGGGCCAACGTCCTGACTTTC

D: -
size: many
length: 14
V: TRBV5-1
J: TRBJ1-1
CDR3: CASSLGDSNTEAFF
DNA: TGCGCCAGCAGCTTGGGGGATTCAAACACTGAAGCTTTCTTT

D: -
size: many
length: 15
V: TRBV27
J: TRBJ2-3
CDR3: CASSFSTFWSDTQYF
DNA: TGTGCCAGCAGTTTCTCGACATTCTGGAGTGATACGCAGTATTTT

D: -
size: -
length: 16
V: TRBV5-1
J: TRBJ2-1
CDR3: CAGSLGAGARYNEQFF
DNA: TGCGCCGGCAGCTTGGGTGCGGGGGCTAGATACAATGAGCAGTTCTTC

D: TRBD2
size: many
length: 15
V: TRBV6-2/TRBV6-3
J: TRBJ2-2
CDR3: CASTRELAGTGELFF
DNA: TGTGCCAGCACCCGTGAGCTAGCGGGCACCGGGGAGCTGTTTTTT

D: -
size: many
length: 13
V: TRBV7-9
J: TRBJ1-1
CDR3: CASSLGSTRQAFF
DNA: TGTGCCAGCAGCCTTGGGTCTACCCGGCAGGCTTTCTTT

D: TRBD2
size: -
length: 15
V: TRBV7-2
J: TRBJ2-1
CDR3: CASSPRAGGLNEQFF
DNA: TGTGCCAGCAGTCCTAGAGCGGGAGGGCTAAATGAGCAGTTCTTC

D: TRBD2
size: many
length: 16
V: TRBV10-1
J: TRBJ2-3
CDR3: CASSAGLGVSTDTQYF
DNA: TGCGCCAGCAGTGCCGGACTAGGAGTGAGCACAGATACGCAGTATTTT

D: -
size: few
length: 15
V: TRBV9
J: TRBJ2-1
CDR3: CASSVRGLHSNEQFF
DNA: TGTGCCAGCAGCGTACGGGGGCTACACTCCAATGAGCAGTTCTTC

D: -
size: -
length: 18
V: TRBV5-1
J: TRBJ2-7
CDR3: CASSKGAGGLTIGTEQYF
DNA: TGCGCCAGCAGCAAAGGGGCGGGTGGATTGACTATTGGGACCGAGCAGTACTTC